This TCR beta chain was sequenced for a study of T cells after yellow fever vaccination. Study results and limitations: Though weaker, the secondary response peaked faster, on day 5 versus 15.

This clonotype was counted at least ten times. Antigen specificity is unknown. The study made its TCR cDNA through 5'RACE template switching. That step introduced a universal primer site along with UMIs. TCRdb re-analysed the 5' RACE reads in MiXCR, keeping a single row per CDR3 protein. This sample has some 240,000 distinct CDR3 sequences; more than 3.5% occur once, and the top ten carry under 20%. This CDR3 region has 13 residues. Trimming removed 3 bases from V and 1 base from J, with 6 bases in between. The chain uses TRBV12-3 or TRBV12-4 and TRBJ1-1; D remains ambiguous. The clonotype was recovered from a man younger than 35 who received the YFV17D yellow fever vaccine. The source material was PBMCs, sampled 15 days after the yellow fever booster vaccination. The CDR3 sequence is CASSFAPNTEAFF. The CDR3 region has the DNA TGTGCCAGCAGTTTCGCACCGAACACTGAAGCTTTCTTT.